This T cell receptor beta chain was identified in a study of post-analysis software for immune sequencing data. On the study more broadly: The patients showed relapsing-remitting, secondary progressive and progressive-relapsing multiple sclerosis courses.

The V gene's germline CDR1 is SGHDN and CDR2 FVKESK. Deletions cut 0 bases from V and 2 bases from J, with 6 bases between. The CDR3 spans 14 residues. Remarks on this clonotype: Its antigen is currently unknown.

Sequencing libraries made from TCR beta cDNA carried unique molecular identifiers. Researchers reported about 500,000 cDNA molecules coming from approximately 1 to 10 million T cells. TCRdb called the PCR reads again in MiXCR, with one record for every CDR3 protein. This table has about 460,000 distinct CDR3 sequences, around 40% appearing once. Study-level findings and limits: F measure clustering grouped samples strongly by preparation batch. Patients carried four or five TRBV segments more frequently than controls did, and TRBV5-6, TRBV5-1 and TRBV20-1 were among them. The normalized Chao1 diversity of multiple sclerosis patients was significantly lower than that of controls.

The V and J genes are TRBV14 and TRBJ2-3; no reliable D call. The sample was blood. The sequence came from a girl under 18 with multiple sclerosis. CDR3 sequence reads: CASSQEALTDTQYF. The CDR3 nucleotides read TGTGCCAGCAGCCAAGAAGCCCTCACAGATACGCAGTATTTT.